These 5 T cell receptor beta chains originate from one sample sequenced in a study of technical replicates of blood from a few donors. Only in-frame clones appear in the TCRdb table, and some are missing; sequencing was by immunoSEQ multiplex PCR. The profile shows some 71,000 clones, 95% to 97% of them singletons. Material: T cells isolated from PBMCs. All receptors derive from a human donor in good health.

CDR3 residues: CASSRTETYEQYF. DNA for the CDR3: TGCGCCAGCAGCAGGACAGAAACCTACGAGCAGTACTTC. V gene TRBV5-1 combines with J gene TRBJ2-7, with D possibly being TRBD1 (6 bases). Looked up from germline, CDR1 is SGHRS and CDR2 is YFSETQ. V gave up 4 bases and J gave up 2 bases, with 10 bases separating them. CDR3 length: 13 amino acids.

J is TRBJ2-3 and V is TRBV5-1, with 8 bases aligning to TRBD1. CDR1 SGHRS and CDR2 YFSETQ come from the germline V gene. The ends lost 1 base at V and 0 bases at J; junction bases unmatched: 4. The CDR3 contains 16 residues. This CDR3 is CASSLWDRRSTDTQYF. DNA of the CDR3: TGCGCCAGCAGCTTGTGGGACAGGAGAAGCACAGATACGCAGTATTTT.

The chain combines TRBV6-1 with TRBJ1-1; no clear D gene. This CDR3 has 13 amino acids. Germline assignment: CDR1 MNHNS and CDR2 SASEGT. V was shortened by 2 bases and J by 11 bases, with 15 bases between the two germline ends. CDR3 in DNA: TGTGCCAGCAGTGAAACGAATTTAGTGTCGGCTTTCTTT. It is translated as CASSETNLVSAFF.

V gene TRBV6-1 combines with J gene TRBJ1-1, with D uncertain. V gave up 7 bases and J gave up 0 bases, with 9 bases separating them. In germline, CDR1 is MNHNS, CDR2 SASEGT. CDR3 length: 13 residues. The CDR3 bases are TGTGCCAGCACTCAAATAGTGAACACTGAAGCTTTCTTT. Amino acid sequence: CASTQIVNTEAFF.

This sequence joins TRBV2 and TRBJ1-2; 8 bases map to TRBD1. Germline values: CDR1 SNHLY, CDR2 FYNNEI. This CDR3 contains 15 residues. After removal of 3 bases from V and 8 bases from J, the junction contained 11 bases not matched to a gene. CDR3 protein: CASSDPPWTGRGYTF. The CDR3 nucleotides read TGTGCCAGCAGTGACCCCCCATGGACAGGGCGCGGCTACACCTTC.